This T cell receptor (beta chain) was profiled in a study of T cells in Graves' hyperthyroidism and ophthalmopathy. Notes on the study in general: Ophthalmopathy was model-predicted a median about 6.9 months pre-onset.

Ophthalmopathy cases scored 3 or more on the Clinical Activity Score and 4 or more on NOSPECS grade, with duration below 3 months. Exclusion followed for patients with uncontrolled infection, other autoimmune disease, pregnancy or lactation. CDR3 length equals 14 residues. J gave up 10 bases and V 3 bases, and 11 bases lay outside the gene matches. CDR1 DFQATT and CDR2 SNEGSKA come from the germline V gene (reference sequence). In this sample, this clonotype turned up a few times. Its antigen is still unknown. Amplification of TCR beta CDR3 regions was performed using RNA transcripts as template. The HTBI set primed first-round TCR CDR3 RT-PCR. A single record per CDR3 protein comes from TCRdb applying MiXCR to the multiplex PCR reads. The sample lists more than 300,000 distinct CDR3 sequences, around a sixth seen once, with 40% in the top ten.

The receptor was derived from a man between 18 and 35 years old with Graves' ophthalmopathy. The sequenced sample was blood. The chain has TRBV20-1 and TRBJ2-1, with 8 bases that match TRBD2. CDR3 nucleotide sequence: TGCAGTGCTAGTCGCGGGGGGACCCGGGGCGAGCAGTTCTTC. Residues: CSASRGGTRGEQFF.